The next 28 T cell receptor beta chains were all read from a single sample in a study of PD-L1 blockade in urothelial cancer. Using immunoSEQ multiplex PCR, the repertoire was profiled, and TCRdb retains in-frame clones only, with some absent. Of roughly 38,000 clones listed, over 75% were seen once; the top ten hold approximately 3.5%. The sequencing here drew on PBMCs, taken around atezolizumab (anti-PD-L1) treatment. The receptor set was obtained from a man between 65 and 79 years old with urothelial cancer.

J is TRBJ1-3 and V is TRBV30; D is unclear. V lost 0 bases to trimming and J lost 4 bases, with 13 bases between them. The CDR3 runs 15 residues. From germline, CDR1 is GTSNPN and CDR2 SVGIG (reference sequence). In DNA form, the CDR3 reads TGTGCCTGGAGTGTACTGTCGAGGCCCGGAAACACCATATATTTT. This encodes CAWSVLSRPGNTIYF.

The chain is built from TRBV27 and TRBJ1-2; D might be TRBD1 (5 bases). V shed 2 bases and J shed 5 bases, with 15 bases lying between them. Germline assignment: CDR1 MNHEY and CDR2 SMNVEV (reference sequence). The CDR3 length is 15 residues. CDR3 sequence: CASSLMARADYGYTF. The CDR3 nucleotides read TGTGCCAGCAGTTTAATGGCCAGGGCGGATTATGGCTACACCTTC.

This clone showed up just a few times. The V call is TRBV5-1, the J call TRBJ1-1, with 9 nucleotides matching TRBD1. The junction had 7 bases not matched to a gene; V was cut back by 1 base and J by 3 bases. The germline CDR1 and CDR2 sequences are SGHRS and YFSETQ. The CDR3 loop spans 16 amino acids. CDR3 sequence reads: CASSLWGQGVDTEAFF. DNA for the CDR3: TGCGCCAGCAGCTTGTGGGGACAGGGCGTGGACACTGAAGCTTTCTTT.

CDR3 amino acids: CASSQGAGGRFTDTQYF. CDR3 nucleotides: TGCGCCAGCAGCCAAGGGGCGGGAGGCCGATTCACAGATACGCAGTATTTT. The rearrangement uses TRBV4-1 and TRBJ2-3, with 8 nucleotides matching TRBD2. CDR3 length: 17 residues. Losses at the gene ends were 1 base for V and 2 bases for J; bases not matched to a gene: 8. Germline V gives CDR1 MGHRA, CDR2 YSYEKL.

V usage is TRBV7-6 and J usage is TRBJ2-3; 12 nucleotides align to TRBD2. CDR3 length equals 22 residues. J was trimmed by 4 bases and V by 1 base; bases with no gene match: 21. Germline CDR1 and CDR2: SGHVS and FNYEAQ. The chain's CDR3 is CASSLGTSVGLAGGRKSDTQYF. The CDR3 region has the DNA TGTGCCAGCAGCTTAGGCACGTCCGTCGGGCTAGCGGGGGGGCGGAAGTCAGATACGCAGTATTTT.

V gene TRBV6-6 combines with J gene TRBJ1-6; 7 bases align to TRBD1. Germline V gene data show CDR1 as MNHNY and CDR2 as SVGAGI (reference sequence). This CDR3 spans 14 amino acids. In DNA form, the CDR3 reads TGTGCTACTGCCGGGACAGAGAATAATTCACCCCTCCACTTT. Protein: CATAGTENNSPLHF.

The rearrangement joins TRBV5-1 to TRBJ1-2; TRBD1 might be the D (6 bases). CDR1 SGHRS and CDR2 YFSETQ come from the germline V gene. This CDR3 contains 15 residues. Deletions cut 0 bases from V and 8 bases from J, with 17 bases between. CDR3 sequence: CASSLVAGAPGGYTF. The CDR3 region has the DNA TGCGCCAGCAGCTTGGTAGCAGGGGCTCCGGGGGGCTACACCTTC.

This rearrangement joins TRBV7-9 to TRBJ2-6; TRBD1 agrees at 7 bases. The trim removed 3 bases at V and 0 bases at J, leaving 5 bases unmatched. Germline V gives CDR1 SEHNR, CDR2 FQNEAQ (reference sequence). The CDR3 runs to 17 residues. This CDR3 is CASSFGTDLSGANVLTF. The CDR3 DNA reads as TGTGCCAGCAGCTTCGGGACAGACCTCTCTGGGGCCAACGTCCTGACTTTC.

The V and J genes are TRBV5-1 and TRBJ1-1; no firm D call. The CDR3 sequence is 14 residues long. Germline assignment: CDR1 SGHRS and CDR2 YFSETQ. With 3 bases removed from V and 5 bases from J, the gap between germline ends came to 14 bases. The CDR3 sequence is CASSSRAGGTEAFF. The CDR3 nucleotides read TGCGCCAGCAGCTCCCGGGCGGGTGGTACTGAAGCTTTCTTT.

The chain employs TRBV19 and TRBJ1-1; tentatively, D is TRBD1 (5 bases). Germline values: CDR1 LNHDA, CDR2 SQIVND (reference sequence). This CDR3 is built from 12 residues. The ends were cut back, 5 bases at V and 5 bases at J, with 9 bases in the middle. The CDR3 nucleotides are TGTGCCAGTAGTCAGGGAAGGACTGAAGCTTTCTTT. It specifies CASSQGRTEAFF.

The V gene is TRBV7-9, the J gene TRBJ2-7; a weak D match, TRBD2 (6 bases). From germline, CDR1 is SEHNR and CDR2 FQNEAQ (reference sequence). CDR3 length equals 17 residues. The V and J ends lost 0 bases and 6 bases respectively, with 21 bases between them. The CDR3 region has the DNA TGTGCCAGCAGCTTAGCGGGACTTACGGGCCTGACGGGCGAGCAGTACTTC. Translating gives CASSLAGLTGLTGEQYF.

The gene calls are TRBV7-8 and TRBJ2-1, with unresolved D. The CDR3 has 13 amino acids. The ends were cut back, 7 bases at V and 9 bases at J, with 16 bases in the middle. The germline gives CDR1 SGHVS, CDR2 FQNEAQ. The CDR3 DNA reads TGTGCCAGCAATGATGGTCAGCGTCGTGAGCAGTTCTTC. It translates to CASNDGQRREQFF.

The chain recombines TRBV19 with TRBJ2-3; 12 nucleotides align to TRBD2. With 5 bases clipped from V and 4 bases from J, the junction kept 16 bases outside the gene matches. The CDR3 runs 19 residues. The germline CDR1 and CDR2 sequences are LNHDA and SQIVND (reference sequence). Here the CDR3 reads CASSARTSGAPPIADTQYF. CDR3 in DNA: TGTGCCAGTAGTGCCCGGACTAGCGGGGCACCTCCAATAGCAGATACGCAGTATTTT.

V usage is TRBV15 and J usage is TRBJ2-4; 12 bases fit TRBD2. From germline, CDR1 is LNHNV and CDR2 YYDKDF (reference sequence). V trimming: 0 bases; J trimming: 0 bases; junction bases outside the gene matches: 9. The length of the CDR3 is 20 residues. In DNA form, the CDR3 reads TGTGCCACCAGCAGAGATCGGCTAGCGGGAGGGCCGATAGCCAAAAACATTCAGTACTTC. Translating gives CATSRDRLAGGPIAKNIQYF.

This clone was seen once. The rearrangement links TRBV14 to TRBJ1-2; D is perhaps TRBD1 (5 bases). With 2 bases removed from V and 6 bases from J, the gap between germline ends came to 10 bases. Looked up from germline, CDR1 is SGHDN and CDR2 is FVKESK. CDR3 length equals 13 residues. For the CDR3, the DNA is TGTGCCAGCAGCCAACAGGGCCTAAATGGCTACACCTTC. Encoded protein: CASSQQGLNGYTF.

This clone is labeled medium-sized (0.01 to 0.1%). V and J are TRBV2 and TRBJ1-2, with D perhaps TRBD1 (5 bases). Germline CDR1 is SNHLY and CDR2 is FYNNEI. This CDR3 is 13 amino acids long. V dropped 8 bases and J dropped 4 bases, with 14 bases sitting between them. This CDR3 is CASGTPPGYGYTF. The CDR3 bases are TGTGCCAGCGGGACTCCGCCGGGCTATGGCTACACCTTC.

J is TRBJ1-1 and V is TRBV11-3, with TRBD1 identical over 7 bases. CDR1 and CDR2 from the germline V gene are SGHNT and YENEEA. This CDR3 comprises 17 residues. The junction had 16 bases not matched to a gene; V was cut back by 5 bases and J by 4 bases. CDR3 bases: TGTGCCAGCAGCCCAGGATTCCCAGGGGGAAGCGGCACTGAAGCTTTCTTT. Translated, it gives CASSPGFPGGSGTEAFF. The entire variable domain, with the rest obtained from reference TRBV11-3 and TRBJ1-1, is as follows: EAGVVQSPRYKIIEKKQPVAFWCNPISGHNTLYWYLQNLGQGPELLIRYENEEAVDDSQLPKDRFSAERLKGVDSTLKIQPAELGDSAVYLCASSPGFPGGSGTEAFFGQGTRLTVV.

V usage is TRBV30 and J usage is TRBJ1-5; TRBD1 aligns across 11 bases. The CDR3 has 15 amino acids. The ends lost 3 bases at V and 4 bases at J; junction bases unmatched: 5. Germline V lookup: CDR1 GTSNPN, CDR2 SVGIG (reference sequence). This CDR3 is CAWSEGTGGNQPQHF. Here the CDR3 DNA reads TGTGCCTGGAGCGAAGGGACAGGGGGTAATCAGCCCCAGCATTTT.

CDR3 DNA sequence: TGCGCCAGCAGCCCGCAGGGACAGAGGAACTATGGCTACACCTTC. It translates to CASSPQGQRNYGYTF. The chain uses TRBV4-3 and TRBJ1-2; TRBD1 matches 7 bases. CDR1 is LGHNA, CDR2 YSLEER, per germline. Trimming took 4 bases from V and 2 from J; bases not matched to a gene: 7. The CDR3 has 15 residues.

V and J are TRBV9 and TRBJ1-6; perhaps TRBD1 as D (5 bases). The CDR3 runs to 14 residues. Trimming pared 1 base from V and 4 bases from J, leaving 6 bases between. From germline, CDR1 is SGDLS and CDR2 YYNGEE. The CDR3 nucleotides read TGTGCCAGCAGCGTACAGGGATATAATTCACCCCTCCACTTT. Translated, it gives CASSVQGYNSPLHF.

The chain employs TRBV11-2 and TRBJ2-5; D remains unclear. The CDR3 is 13 amino acids. V gave up 8 bases and J gave up 2 bases, with 12 bases separating them. Germline V gene lookup returns CDR1 SGHAT and CDR2 FQNNGV. The CDR3 here is CASESPAQETQYF. In DNA form, the CDR3 reads TGTGCCAGCGAAAGTCCCGCGCAAGAGACCCAGTACTTC.

This chain links TRBV4-2 with TRBJ2-7, with 9 positions matching TRBD2. This CDR3 has 18 amino acids. Germline CDR1 LGHNA, CDR2 YNFKEQ. J gave up 4 bases and V 1 base, and 14 bases lay outside the gene matches. For the CDR3, the DNA is TGTGCCAGCAGCCAAGCGGCGGGGGGGGAGCACTGGTTATACGAGCAGTACTTC. Translated, it gives CASSQAAGGEHWLYEQYF.

The rearrangement links TRBV5-1 to TRBJ2-7; TRBD1 matches at 7 bases. Germline loops: CDR1 SGHRS, CDR2 YFSETQ. The CDR3 runs to 15 residues. J was trimmed by 2 bases and V by 4 bases; bases with no gene match: 9. CDR3 nucleotides: TGCGCCAGCAGCCAGGGGGACAGAGCTACCTACGAGCAGTACTTC. Amino acids: CASSQGDRATYEQYF.

Points on this clone: This specimen includes other DNA sequences encoding the same CDR3. The chain employs TRBV7-8 and TRBJ2-2, with D perhaps TRBD1 (6 bases). The CDR3 is 15 amino acids. Germline V gene sequence: CDR1 SGHVS, CDR2 FQNEAQ. Trimming stripped 6 bases from V and 1 base from J, with 12 bases between. Here the CDR3 reads CASSPWGQNTGELFF. The CDR3 DNA reads TGTGCCAGCAGTCCCTGGGGACAGAACACCGGGGAGCTGTTTTTT.

The chain employs TRBV28 and TRBJ1-1; possible D gene TRBD1, 5 bases. V shed 2 bases and J shed 14 bases, with 24 bases lying between them. Germline CDR1 is MDHEN and CDR2 is SYDVKM. This CDR3 spans 15 amino acids. CDR3 sequence: CASSLVQGAHGDAFF. The CDR3 nucleotides are TGTGCCAGCAGTTTAGTTCAAGGGGCGCATGGGGATGCCTTCTTT.

The V call is TRBV27, the J call TRBJ1-2; the D gene is possibly TRBD1 (6 bases). V lost 7 bases and J lost 1, with 16 bases in between. Germline-derived CDR1 and CDR2 are MNHEY and SMNVEV (reference sequence). This CDR3 comprises 15 residues. CDR3 in amino acids: CASMPGTYLNYGYTF. Here the CDR3 DNA reads TGTGCCAGCATGCCCGGGACATATCTTAACTATGGCTACACCTTC.

This clone was seen once. The rearrangement joins TRBV11-3 to TRBJ2-3; D call uncertain. Germline loops: CDR1 SGHNT, CDR2 YENEEA. V was shortened by 5 bases and J by 6 bases, with 15 bases between the two germline ends. The CDR3 has 14 amino acids. CDR3: CASSPNTGLDTQYF. CDR3 in DNA: TGTGCCAGCAGCCCAAATACCGGTTTGGATACGCAGTATTTT.

This chain joins TRBV6-1 and TRBJ2-3, with 7 positions matching TRBD1. Looked up from germline, CDR1 is MNHNS and CDR2 is SASEGT. The CDR3 is 14 residues long. The ends lost 6 bases at V and 2 bases at J; junction bases unmatched: 5. DNA of the CDR3: TGTGCCAGCAGGATGACAGGGCTCACAGATACGCAGTATTTT. It specifies CASRMTGLTDTQYF.